The 26 T cell receptor beta chains reported below all come from one sample, sequenced in a study of sequential checkpoint blockade in melanoma. Sequencing used immunoSEQ multiplex PCR; TCRdb keeps in-frame clones, though not all of them. The sample lists some 4,100 clones, just under 20% occurring once. Noted treatment: randomized to nivolumab then ipilimumab (arm A) or the reverse (arm B). The sequencing here drew on tumor tissue (inferred from file names), taken from a patient given nivolumab and ipilimumab in sequence. The receptors were gathered from a human donor with melanoma.

By sample fraction, this clone is hyperexpanded. This chain links TRBV29-1 with TRBJ1-5; D ambiguous. Germline CDR1 reads SQVTM; CDR2 reads ANQGSEA. The CDR3 has 13 residues. V was pared by 4 bases and J by 5 bases, with 12 bases between. The CDR3 bases are TGCAGCGTTGGTGTAGGGATGGATCAGCCCCAGCATTTT. Amino acids: CSVGVGMDQPQHF.

This chain joins TRBV9 and TRBJ1-2; TRBD1 aligns across 9 bases. The CDR3 length is 15 residues. J gave up 2 bases and V 3 bases, and 5 bases lay outside the gene matches. Per the germline V gene, CDR1 is SGDLS and CDR2 is YYNGEE. The chain's CDR3 is CASSEVQGANYGYTF. The CDR3 DNA is TGTGCCAGCAGCGAGGTACAGGGGGCGAACTATGGCTACACCTTC.

This clone has more than one count but fewer than ten. The rearrangement links TRBV12-5 to TRBJ1-2; D not resolved. The CDR3 runs to 14 residues. CDR1 and CDR2 (germline): LGHNT, FRNRAP. The CDR3 DNA reads as TGTGCCAGCGGTGGTCTTCCAGAAAACTATGGCTACACCTTC. Translated, it gives CASGGLPENYGYTF. Supplemented by reference TRBV12-5 and TRBJ1-2, the full variable domain reads DARVTQTPRHKVTEMGQEVTMRCQPILGHNTVFWYRQTMMQGLELLAYFRNRAPLDDSGMPKDRFSAEMPDATLATLKIQPSEPRDSAVYFCASGGLPENYGYTFGSGTRLTVV.

This clone appeared a few times. The chain employs TRBV6-8 and TRBJ2-5, with no clear D. Germline V gives CDR1 MNHGY, CDR2 SAAAGT. The CDR3 consists of 13 residues. The V and J ends lost 6 bases and 5 bases respectively, with 13 bases between them. For the CDR3, the DNA is TGTGCCAGCAGCGGACCCCTTGGGGAGACCCAGTACTTC. It is translated as CASSGPLGETQYF.

This clone is labeled medium-sized. The rearrangement uses TRBV11-3 and TRBJ1-2; D is uncertain. This CDR3 region has 14 residues. The V end lost 3 bases, the J end lost 2 bases, and 10 bases lay between the germline ends. Germline V lookup: CDR1 SGHNT, CDR2 YENEEA. For the CDR3, the DNA is TGTGCCAGCAGCTTGGATCTGGGGAACTATGGCTACACCTTC. Protein: CASSLDLGNYGYTF.

The chain uses TRBV14 and TRBJ1-2; 12 bases agree with TRBD1. The ends lost 6 bases at V and 3 bases at J; junction bases unmatched: 5. The CDR3 extends over 15 amino acids. Germline V gene lookup returns CDR1 SGHDN and CDR2 FVKESK. Here the CDR3 reads CASSAGTGGYYGYTF. DNA for the CDR3: TGTGCCAGCAGTGCCGGGACAGGGGGCTACTATGGCTACACCTTC.

The chain uses TRBV7-6 and TRBJ2-5; D remains ambiguous. The length of the CDR3 is 14 residues. The germline V gene has CDR1 SGHVS and CDR2 FNYEAQ. Trimming cost V 2 bases and J 1 base, with 8 bases left between them. This CDR3 reads CASSLKDVQETQYF. The CDR3 DNA sequence: TGTGCCAGCAGCTTAAAGGACGTCCAAGAGACCCAGTACTTC.

The chain carries TRBV15 and TRBJ1-1, with 10 nucleotides matching TRBD1. The CDR3 runs 18 residues. Germline assignment: CDR1 LNHNV and CDR2 YYDKDF (reference sequence). V lost 1 base, J lost 0 bases, and 8 bases stayed unmatched. The CDR3 sequence is CATSRALDRGRLNTEAFF. The CDR3 coding sequence is TGTGCCACCAGCAGAGCCCTTGACAGGGGGCGTTTGAACACTGAAGCTTTCTTT. The full variable domain, rest sourced from reference TRBV15 and TRBJ1-1, is DAMVIQNPRYQVTQFGKPVTLSCSQTLNHNVMYWYQQKSSQAPKLLFHYYDKDFNNEADTPDNFQSRRPNTSFCFLDIRSPGLGDTAMYLCATSRALDRGRLNTEAFFGQGTRLTVV.

This clone was counted between two and nine times. The rearrangement uses TRBV6-8 and TRBJ2-1; 7 nucleotides align to TRBD1. CDR3 length: 15 residues. Germline assignment: CDR1 MNHGY and CDR2 SAAAGT. The J segment lost 5 bases and the V segment lost 10 bases, leaving 14 bases of the junction unmatched. For the CDR3, the DNA is TGTGCCACCTACCCCTCCCACAGGGGAAACAATGAGCAGTTCTTC. It is translated as CATYPSHRGNNEQFF.

This clone was seen ten or more times. V is TRBV11-3 and J is TRBJ1-2, with D perhaps matching TRBD1 (5 bases). Germline V gene lookup returns CDR1 SGHNT and CDR2 YENEEA. The V gene lost 1 base and the J gene lost 3 bases, with 12 bases spanning the gap. CDR3 length: 15 residues. DNA of the CDR3: TGTGCCAGCAGCTTAGGAGGGGCATGGGACTATGGCTACACCTTC. Translating it yields CASSLGGAWDYGYTF.

The table lists this clone with many counts. The chain is built from TRBV11-3 and TRBJ1-2, with 7 bases fitting TRBD1. Germline V gene sequence: CDR1 SGHNT, CDR2 YENEEA. The V and J ends lost 0 bases and 2 bases, in that order; junction bases with no gene match: 6. The CDR3 has 16 amino acids. In DNA form, the CDR3 reads TGTGCCAGCAGCTTAGACCCCGGGACAGCCAACTATGGCTACACCTTC. Residues: CASSLDPGTANYGYTF.

This chain links TRBV6-8 with TRBJ2-5; a possible D gene is TRBD2 (5 bases). The CDR3 has 15 amino acids. Germline V CDR1 and CDR2: MNHGY, SAAAGT. V lost 6 bases and J 2 bases, leaving 16 bases between the germline ends. The CDR3 protein is CASSSGKEVQETQYF. The CDR3 nucleotides read TGTGCCAGCAGCTCCGGGAAAGAAGTACAAGAGACCCAGTACTTC.

The V call is TRBV28, the J call TRBJ1-6, with D possibly TRBD1 on 5 matching bases. This CDR3 region has 14 residues. Germline values: CDR1 MDHEN, CDR2 SYDVKM. V lost 8 bases to trimming and J lost 8 bases, with 16 bases between them. Written as DNA, the CDR3 is TGTGCCAGCGCCTCCGGGACTCTGGATTCACCCCTCCACTTT. Translated, it gives CASASGTLDSPLHF.

V gene TRBV6-8 combines with J gene TRBJ1-4; D perhaps matches TRBD1 (6 bases). Germline V gives CDR1 MNHGY, CDR2 SAAAGT. Trimming took off 2 bases at V and 3 bases at J, with 19 bases between the two ends. This CDR3 has 18 amino acids. The CDR3 protein is CASSYRGAGHFSNEKLFF. Here the CDR3 DNA reads TGTGCCAGCAGTTACCGGGGGGCCGGTCACTTTTCTAATGAAAAACTGTTTTTT.

Many counts were recorded for this clone. The chain carries TRBV11-3 and TRBJ1-6; 7 nucleotides match TRBD1. Germline lookup yields CDR1 SGHNT and CDR2 YENEEA. The CDR3 spans 15 residues. Germline trimming cut 4 bases from V and 7 bases from J; bases unmatched to any gene: 7. CDR3 loop: CASSSTTGNNSPLHF. The CDR3 nucleotides read TGTGCCAGCAGCTCAACGACAGGGAACAATTCACCCCTCCACTTT. Together with reference TRBV11-3 and TRBJ1-6, the CDR3 gives the full variable domain: EAGVVQSPRYKIIEKKQPVAFWCNPISGHNTLYWYLQNLGQGPELLIRYENEEAVDDSQLPKDRFSAERLKGVDSTLKIQPAELGDSAVYLCASSSTTGNNSPLHFGNGTRLTVT.

This clone was picked up a small number of times. The genes are TRBV28 and TRBJ2-2; the match to TRBD1 covers 11 bases. The CDR3 covers 15 residues. V lost 5 bases to trimming and J lost 6 bases; unmatched junction nucleotides: 5. CDR1 MDHEN and CDR2 SYDVKM come from the germline V gene. CDR3 DNA sequence: TGTGCCAGCAGTCCGCGGACAGGGGGCTCCGGGGAGCTGTTTTTT. This codes for CASSPRTGGSGELFF. The variable domain in full, with the rest retrieved from reference TRBV28 and TRBJ2-2, is DVKVTQSSRYLVKRTGEKVFLECVQDMDHENMFWYRQDPGLGLRLIYFSYDVKMKEKGDIPEGYSVSREKKERFSLILESASTNQTSMYLCASSPRTGGSGELFFGEGSRLTVL.

The chain is built from TRBV9 and TRBJ2-3; 9 bases are shared with TRBD1. Unmatched junction bases numbered 5, after V lost 0 bases and J lost 3 bases. Germline CDR1 SGDLS, CDR2 YYNGEE. This CDR3 comprises 16 residues. The CDR3 is CASSVDGQGRTDTQYF. In nucleotides, the CDR3 is TGTGCCAGCAGCGTAGATGGACAGGGGCGGACAGATACGCAGTATTTT.

The chain combines TRBV11-3 with TRBJ2-3; D remains ambiguous. Germline CDR1 and CDR2: SGHNT and YENEEA. V was pared by 3 bases and J by 3 bases, with 13 bases between. This CDR3 has 15 residues. In nucleotides, the CDR3 is TGTGCCAGCAGCTTTATACTTGGCAGGACAGATACGCAGTATTTT. Its translation: CASSFILGRTDTQYF.

The table lists this clone with a few counts. The rearrangement uses TRBV19 and TRBJ1-2; 7 bases match TRBD1. This CDR3 comprises 19 residues. The germline V gene has CDR1 LNHDA and CDR2 SQIVND (reference sequence). With V trimmed by 7 bases and J by 3 bases, 23 bases remained unmatched. DNA for the CDR3: TGTGCCAGTAACCCCCGGAAGGGACAGCATTCTCTACGGGACTATGGCTACACCTTC. Its translation: CASNPRKGQHSLRDYGYTF.

V and J are TRBV7-1 and TRBJ2-2; 9 nucleotides align to TRBD2. TRBV7-1 is designated an ORF whose function remains uncertain. The CDR3 is 13 amino acids. V trimming: 4 bases; J trimming: 6 bases; junction bases outside the gene matches: 0. The CDR3 DNA reads as TGTGCCAGCAGCTTAGCGGGGGCCGGGGAGCTGTTTTTT. It yields the protein CASSLAGAGELFF.

The V call is TRBV6-8, the J call TRBJ1-1; D call uncertain. Germline V gene data show CDR1 as MNHGY and CDR2 as SAAAGT. This CDR3 has 14 residues. The V gene lost 3 bases and the J gene lost 1 base, with 9 bases spanning the gap. CDR3 bases: TGTGCCAGCAGTTATGCGGGCGAGAACACTGAAGCTTTCTTT. Translating it yields CASSYAGENTEAFF.

The CDR3 spells CASSLEGGAVNNYGYTF. In nucleotides, the CDR3 is TGCGCCAGCAGCTTGGAAGGAGGGGCGGTTAATAACTATGGCTACACCTTC. The chain carries TRBV5-1 and TRBJ1-2, with D maybe TRBD1 (5 bases). The CDR3 totals 17 residues. CDR1 is SGHRS and CDR2 is YFSETQ in the germline V gene. Trimming stripped 0 bases from V and 1 base from J, with 16 bases between.

This clone has a handful of counts. The V and J genes are TRBV30 and TRBJ2-7; TRBD1 is a possible D gene (6 bases). Germline CDR1 is GTSNPN and CDR2 is SVGIG (reference sequence). V was shortened by 1 base and J by 6 bases, with 7 bases between the two germline ends. The CDR3 is 11 amino acids. Written as DNA, the CDR3 is TGTGCCTGGAGTGAGGGGGTCGAGCAGTACTTC. Translated, it gives CAWSEGVEQYF. Looking up the rest from reference TRBV30 and TRBJ2-7 gives the full variable domain: SQTIHQWPATLVQPVGSPLSLECTVEGTSNPNLYWYRQAAGRGLQLLFYSVGIGQISSEVPQNLSASRPQDRQFILSSKKLLLSDSGFYLCAWSEGVEQYFGPGTRLTVT.

The chain employs TRBV15 and TRBJ2-1, with 9 bases aligning to TRBD2. The V gene's germline CDR1 is LNHNV and CDR2 YYDKDF (reference sequence). This CDR3 has 16 residues. The trim removed 5 bases at V and 4 bases at J, leaving 9 bases unmatched. CDR3 region: CATSPISGGLYNEQFF. The CDR3 bases are TGTGCCACCAGCCCGATTAGCGGGGGCCTATACAATGAGCAGTTCTTC.

This clone was observed at least ten times. The rearrangement links TRBV11-3 to TRBJ2-2; either TRBD1 or TRBD2 may fit D (5 bases each). Trimming left V 5 bases short and J 3 bases short, with 16 bases between. The CDR3 contains 16 residues. From germline, CDR1 is SGHNT and CDR2 YENEEA. This CDR3 reads CASSQTILGDTGELFF. The CDR3 nucleotides read TGTGCCAGCAGCCAGACAATCCTGGGGGACACCGGGGAGCTGTTTTTT.

Judged by abundance, this clone is medium-sized (0.01 to 0.1%). The chain carries TRBV11-3 and TRBJ1-1; a weak D match, TRBD1 (5 bases). The CDR3 runs 15 residues. Trimming removed 3 bases at V and 1 base at J, with 12 bases between. Germline V gene data show CDR1 as SGHNT and CDR2 as YENEEA. This CDR3 reads CASSLMTAPNTEAFF. CDR3 in DNA: TGTGCCAGCAGCTTGATGACAGCGCCGAACACTGAAGCTTTCTTT.